This is a list of T cell receptor beta chains from one sample in a study of blood T cells in healthy people across ages. TCRdb used MiXCR to reprocess the 5' RACE reads, holding one entry per CDR3 protein. The sample lists roughly 860,000 distinct CDR3 sequences, around 68% occurring once. Input material: blood. These receptors came from a man aged 30 to 39 in good health. The CDR3 runs from the conserved cysteine through the conserved F or W. D genes are given only for firm matches. Clone sizes are given selectively: once, few, many, or a class where the clone is expanded.

cdr3_nt: TGTGCCAGCAGTGAAGTAGGTGCTACCTTATCTTACAATGAGCAGTTCTTC; cdr3_aa: CASSEVGATLSYNEQFF; clone_size: NA; v_call: TRBV6-1; j_call: TRBJ2-1; d_call: NA
cdr3_nt: TGTGCCACCCTTCCTTTGGGCGGGGTGGGGGAGACCCAGTACTTC; cdr3_aa: CATLPLGGVGETQYF; clone_size: NA; v_call: TRBV10-3; j_call: TRBJ2-5; d_call: NA
cdr3_nt: TGCAGTGCTCTTAAGACTAGTACAGATACGCAGTATTTT; cdr3_aa: CSALKTSTDTQYF; clone_size: NA; v_call: TRBV20-1; j_call: TRBJ2-3; d_call: NA
cdr3_nt: TGTGCCATCAGTGAGTCTCCCGTTAACTATGGCTACACCTTC; cdr3_aa: CAISESPVNYGYTF; clone_size: few; v_call: TRBV10-3; j_call: TRBJ1-2; d_call: NA
cdr3_nt: TGCGCCAGCAGCCAAGAGGGCGAAGATGAGCAGTTCTTC; cdr3_aa: CASSQEGEDEQFF; clone_size: NA; v_call: TRBV4-3; j_call: TRBJ2-1; d_call: NA
cdr3_nt: TGCAGCGTTGAGGGGGATACAGAGTACCAAGAGACCCAGTACTTC; cdr3_aa: CSVEGDTEYQETQYF; clone_size: NA; v_call: TRBV29-1; j_call: TRBJ2-5; d_call: NA
cdr3_nt: TGCAGTGCTAGACCTACCGGACTGCCATACGAGCAGTACTTC; cdr3_aa: CSARPTGLPYEQYF; clone_size: NA; v_call: TRBV20-1; j_call: TRBJ2-7; d_call: NA
cdr3_nt: TGCGCCAGCAGCCTCCCGGCTACCTACAATGAGCAGTTCTTC; cdr3_aa: CASSLPATYNEQFF; clone_size: few; v_call: TRBV5-1; j_call: TRBJ2-1; d_call: NA
cdr3_nt: TGTGCCAGCAGTTTGGATCTCTGGCAGGGGGCGAACACTGAAGCTTTCTTT; cdr3_aa: CASSLDLWQGANTEAFF; clone_size: NA; v_call: TRBV28; j_call: TRBJ1-1; d_call: TRBD1
cdr3_nt: TGTGCCAGCAGCCCGAGGGTAGGGGACAACCGGAATTCACCCCTCCACTTT; cdr3_aa: CASSPRVGDNRNSPLHF; clone_size: NA; v_call: TRBV7-9; j_call: TRBJ1-6; d_call: NA
cdr3_nt: TGCAGTGCTACAGGGAGAAGCAATCAGCCCCAGCATTTT; cdr3_aa: CSATGRSNQPQHF; clone_size: NA; v_call: TRBV20-1; j_call: TRBJ1-5; d_call: NA
cdr3_nt: TGTGCCAGCAGCATATCCAATACCGGGACAGGGTTTCTTTATCAGCCCCAGCATTTT; cdr3_aa: CASSISNTGTGFLYQPQHF; clone_size: NA; v_call: TRBV21-1; j_call: TRBJ1-5; d_call: NA
cdr3_nt: TGTGCCAGCAGCCAAGATGGGCAGGGTGGGGGCACAGATACGCAGTATTTT; cdr3_aa: CASSQDGQGGGTDTQYF; clone_size: NA; v_call: TRBV4-2; j_call: TRBJ2-3; d_call: NA
cdr3_nt: TGTGCCAGCAGCTTATGCTGGACTAGCACGAGCACAGATACGCAGTATTTT; cdr3_aa: CASSLCWTSTSTDTQYF; clone_size: NA; v_call: TRBV7-4; j_call: TRBJ2-3; d_call: TRBD2
cdr3_nt: TGTGCCAGCAGCTCACCGGCGGGGGGGGTCTACAATGAGCAGTTCTTC; cdr3_aa: CASSSPAGGVYNEQFF; clone_size: NA; v_call: TRBV9; j_call: TRBJ2-1; d_call: TRBD2
cdr3_nt: TGTGCCAGCAGTGACCCCAATCGGGGCCTCCCCTTCGATGAGCAGTACTTC; cdr3_aa: CASSDPNRGLPFDEQYF; clone_size: NA; v_call: TRBV6-1; j_call: TRBJ2-4; d_call: NA
cdr3_nt: TGTGCCAGCAGCCCGCGGGGGGGAGGAGAGACCCAGTACTTC; cdr3_aa: CASSPRGGGETQYF; clone_size: NA; v_call: TRBV11-2; j_call: TRBJ2-5; d_call: TRBD2
cdr3_nt: TGTGCCAGCAGTAATAGTCCCACTTCACCCCTCCACTTT; cdr3_aa: CASSNSPTSPLHF; clone_size: few; v_call: TRBV27; j_call: TRBJ1-6; d_call: NA
cdr3_nt: TGTGCCAGCAGCTTAGCATCCACGGGGAATTCACCCCTCCACTTT; cdr3_aa: CASSLASTGNSPLHF; clone_size: NA; v_call: TRBV7-6; j_call: TRBJ1-6; d_call: NA
cdr3_nt: TGTGCCAGCAGTTACGTAGCGGGGGCCGGTACAAGGAATGAGCAGTACTTC; cdr3_aa: CASSYVAGAGTRNEQYF; clone_size: NA; v_call: TRBV6-2/TRBV6-3; j_call: TRBJ2-5; d_call: TRBD2
cdr3_nt: TGTGCCAGCAGCTTAGTACTAGCAGGCGAGCAGTACTTC; cdr3_aa: CASSLVLAGEQYF; clone_size: few; v_call: TRBV7-9; j_call: TRBJ2-7; d_call: NA
cdr3_nt: TGTGCCATCAGTACAGAGTACGAGCAGTACTTC; cdr3_aa: CAISTEYEQYF; clone_size: NA; v_call: TRBV10-3; j_call: TRBJ2-7; d_call: NA
cdr3_nt: TGTGCCAGCAGCCCGGACTCTTCTCGGCATACGCAGTATTTT; cdr3_aa: CASSPDSSRHTQYF; clone_size: NA; v_call: TRBV7-2; j_call: TRBJ2-3; d_call: NA
cdr3_nt: TGTGCCAGCAGTTTATACCGGGCGAGGACTGAAGCTTTCTTT; cdr3_aa: CASSLYRARTEAFF; clone_size: few; v_call: TRBV27; j_call: TRBJ1-1; d_call: NA
cdr3_nt: TGCGCCAGCAGCTTGGGTGCCCTAACAGGATACAATGAGCAGTTCTTC; cdr3_aa: CASSLGALTGYNEQFF; clone_size: NA; v_call: TRBV5-1; j_call: TRBJ2-1; d_call: NA
cdr3_nt: TGTGCCAGCGGTTCTCCGGGACTAGGGAGCAATGAGCAGTTCTTC; cdr3_aa: CASGSPGLGSNEQFF; clone_size: NA; v_call: TRBV3-1; j_call: TRBJ2-1; d_call: TRBD2
cdr3_nt: TGTGCCAGCAGCAAACCTAGGGACAGACTCTCTGGGGCCAACGTCCTGACTTTC; cdr3_aa: CASSKPRDRLSGANVLTF; clone_size: NA; v_call: TRBV6-1; j_call: TRBJ2-6; d_call: TRBD1
cdr3_nt: TGCAGCGTTCTGGGCCCCTACGAGCAGTACTTC; cdr3_aa: CSVLGPYEQYF; clone_size: NA; v_call: TRBV29-1; j_call: TRBJ2-7; d_call: NA